This T cell receptor beta chain was identified in a study of blood T cell repertoires in COVID-19 (dated by TCRdb to between 2020 and 2021). Background on the whole study: Samples from collaborators originated in the United States, Italy and Spain and spanned both the acute and convalescent phases of COVID-19. The prospective study material was composed of cDNA or gDNA derived from T cells, B-cell-depleted T cells, or PBMCs. Subjects who had been exposed to COVID-19, were actively infected with it, or had recovered from it provided the deeply sampled blood TCRbeta repertoires that made up the dataset. The repertoires were released in a freely available public database meant as a resource for research on the immune response to SARS-CoV-2. Samples were obtained from the ongoing ImmuneRACE study (first 160 participants) and from 1,254 subjects provided by 6 global collaborators. Sample metadata almost always included a de-identified subject ID, COVID-19 status, age in years and sex. Where HLA class I and class II types were available, the types were taken from metadata supplied by the sample provider, not from assay-based typing.

Taken from cysteine to phenylalanine, the CDR3 has 13 residues. Solely the CDR3 DNA is kept, with 39 bases framed from the first base. Trimming takes 6 bases from V and 2 bases from J, and the germline ends sit 10 bases apart. Per the germline V gene, SGHVS is the CDR1 and FQNEAQ is the CDR2. Points on this clone: This receptor's antigen is unknown. Base qualities are not provided; no much larger clone lies one nucleotide away.

In Seattle, one collaborating source enrolled patients while the infection was active and tracked those patients longitudinally over the course of disease. Collaborating institutions collected whole blood in K2EDTA tubes following their own protocols. Collaborator samples were shipped for TCRbeta analysis as frozen whole blood, isolated PBMCs, or DNA extracted from either sample type. Study-wide findings and limitations: Clinical and demographic metadata were provided uncurated, with the amount varying by source and participant.

TCRbeta CDR3 regions were amplified from genomic DNA by means of the immunoSEQ Assay, a bias-controlled multiplex PCR. The study's own analysis went as follows. Nucleated cell counts per sample were estimated from amplification of reference gene primers within the assay. To quantify the absolute abundance of each unique TCRbeta CDR3 rearrangement, sequence reads were collapsed and filtered. For each sample, productive Simpson clonality was calculated by taking the square root of Simpson's diversity index across productive rearrangements. Entries here come from immuneACCESS through TCRdb and include only in-frame sequences with V and J called. Some clones fail to appear in such tables; in the studies checked, an unresolved V gene covers under half of the shortfall, and the cause of the remainder is unknown. Clone size and the V and J calls come from that table; the DNA yielded D and trimming. The sample table contains about 180,000 clones; only one count was recorded for around 87% of them. The ten largest clones capture roughly 0.58% of the sample.

The V gene is TRBV7-8 and the J gene is TRBJ2-5; the D gene is perhaps TRBD1, from 6 matching bases. The receptor comes from a man aged 55 to 70 with COVID-19, enrolled during active disease. The sequencing sample was made of peripheral blood. The nucleotide sequence reads TGTGCCAGCAGTTGGGGGCCGCAAGAGACCCAGTACTTC. This encodes CASSWGPQETQYF.